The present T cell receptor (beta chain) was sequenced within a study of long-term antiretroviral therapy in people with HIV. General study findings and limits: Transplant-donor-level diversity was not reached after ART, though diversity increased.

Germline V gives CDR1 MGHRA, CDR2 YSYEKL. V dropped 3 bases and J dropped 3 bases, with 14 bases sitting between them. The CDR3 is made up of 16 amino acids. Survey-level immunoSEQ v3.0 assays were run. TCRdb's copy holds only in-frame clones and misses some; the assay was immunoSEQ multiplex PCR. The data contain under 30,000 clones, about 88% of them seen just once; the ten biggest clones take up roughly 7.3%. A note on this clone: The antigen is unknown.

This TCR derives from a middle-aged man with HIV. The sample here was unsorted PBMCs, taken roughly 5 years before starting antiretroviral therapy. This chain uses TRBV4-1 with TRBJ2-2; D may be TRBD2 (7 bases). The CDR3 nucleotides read TGCGCCAGCAGCCATAGGGCGGGGGCGGACACCGGGGAGCTGTTTTTT. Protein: CASSHRAGADTGELFF.